This note documents a single T cell receptor beta chain sequence. The method was immunoSEQ multiplex PCR; TCRdb's version includes in-frame clones alone and lacks a portion of them. The sample holds roughly 90,000 clones, about 94% seen once. These data come from a study of T cell changes during pregnancy in multiple sclerosis. This TCR was sampled from a female donor with multiple sclerosis, enrolled in a pregnancy study. The sequenced sample was peripheral blood, obtained in the third trimester of pregnancy.

CDR3 bases: TGTGCCAGCAGTTTATATGGCGGTGAGCAGTTCTTC. Translating it yields CASSLYGGEQFF. V and J are TRBV28 and TRBJ2-1; D ambiguous. The CDR3 totals 12 residues. Germline lookup yields CDR1 MDHEN and CDR2 SYDVKM. V was cut by 1 base and J by 9 bases, with 7 bases left in between. Looking up the rest from reference TRBV28 and TRBJ2-1 gives the full variable domain: DVKVTQSSRYLVKRTGEKVFLECVQDMDHENMFWYRQDPGLGLRLIYFSYDVKMKEKGDIPEGYSVSREKKERFSLILESASTNQTSMYLCASSLYGGEQFFGPGTRLTVL.